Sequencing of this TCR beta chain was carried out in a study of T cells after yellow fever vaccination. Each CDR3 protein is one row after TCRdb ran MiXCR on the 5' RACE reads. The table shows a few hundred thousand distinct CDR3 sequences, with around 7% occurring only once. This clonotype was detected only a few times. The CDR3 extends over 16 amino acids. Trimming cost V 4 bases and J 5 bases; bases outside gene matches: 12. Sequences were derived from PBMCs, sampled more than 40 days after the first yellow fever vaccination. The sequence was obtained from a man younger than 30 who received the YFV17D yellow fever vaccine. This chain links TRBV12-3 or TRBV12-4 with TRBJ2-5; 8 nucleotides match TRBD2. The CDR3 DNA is TGTGCCAGCAGTTCGCCGTTAGCGGGGACACGGGAGACCCAGTACTTC. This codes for CASSSPLAGTRETQYF.